The T cell receptor (beta chain) under discussion was sequenced for a study of T-cell reconstitution after alpha-beta-depleted transplantation in children. General study results and limits: Fresh T-cell production supplied most of the T-cell counts and diversity seen one year after transplant. High day-60 TCRbeta diversity in some patients came from surviving recipient T cells and thymic progenitors.

Unique molecular identifiers were used in preparing the TCRbeta library. TCRdb ran MiXCR on the PCR reads and lists one entry per CDR3 protein. The table lists 250,000 to 400,000 distinct CDR3 sequences, approximately 23% of them singletons. As to this clonotype: As yet, its antigen is unknown.

CDR1 is DFQATT and CDR2 is SNEGSKA in the germline V gene (reference sequence). The CDR3 sequence is 14 residues long. J gave up 4 bases and V 5 bases, and 5 bases lay outside the gene matches. This chain links TRBV20-1 with TRBJ2-2, with TRBD2 identical over 9 bases. This sequence was found in a male patient younger than 18 who had a stem cell transplant for acute lymphoblastic leukemia, so the T cells may come from the graft donor. Material: PBMCs, mostly from graft donor cells, obtained 180 days after TCRalphabeta/CD19-depleted stem cell transplant. CDR3 sequence reads: CSAPGTSTTGELFF. The CDR3 coding sequence is TGCAGTGCTCCCGGGACTAGCACCACCGGGGAGCTGTTTTTT.